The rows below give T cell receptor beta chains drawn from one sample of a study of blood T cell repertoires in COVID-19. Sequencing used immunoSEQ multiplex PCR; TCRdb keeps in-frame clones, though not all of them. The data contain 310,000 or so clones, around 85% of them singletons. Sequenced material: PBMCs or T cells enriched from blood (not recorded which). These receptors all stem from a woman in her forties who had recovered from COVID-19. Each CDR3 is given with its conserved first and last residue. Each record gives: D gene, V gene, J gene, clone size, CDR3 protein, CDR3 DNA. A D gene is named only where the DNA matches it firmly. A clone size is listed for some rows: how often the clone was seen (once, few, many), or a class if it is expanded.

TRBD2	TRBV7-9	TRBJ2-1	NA	CASSLTGTRGWGEQFF	TGTGCCAGCAGCTTGACCGGGACTAGGGGCTGGGGTGAGCAGTTCTTC
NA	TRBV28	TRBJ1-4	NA	CASSLGGDNEKLFF	TGTGCCAGCAGTTTAGGGGGGGACAATGAAAAACTGTTTTTT
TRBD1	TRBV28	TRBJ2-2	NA	CASSFEQGTTGELFF	TGTGCCAGCAGTTTTGAACAGGGGACCACCGGGGAGCTGTTTTTT
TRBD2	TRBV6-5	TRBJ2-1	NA	CASSPSSGLKWFF	TGTGCCAGCAGCCCAAGCTCGGGACTAAAGTGGTTCTTC
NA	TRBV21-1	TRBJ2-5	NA	CASSPNPPEAGGGETQYF	TGTGCCAGCAGCCCAAACCCGCCCGAAGCGGGGGGAGGAGAGACCCAGTACTTC
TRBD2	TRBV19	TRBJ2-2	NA	CASSMPSGGNTGELFF	TGTGCCAGTAGTATGCCTAGCGGGGGTAACACCGGGGAGCTGTTTTTT
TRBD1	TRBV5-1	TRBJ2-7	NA	CASSLGGTGYYEQYF	TGCGCCAGCAGCTTGGGAGGGACAGGATACTACGAGCAGTACTTC
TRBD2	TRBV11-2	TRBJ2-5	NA	CASSTAPGGRYQETQYF	TGTGCCAGCAGCACAGCCCCGGGGGGGCGGTACCAAGAGACCCAGTACTTC
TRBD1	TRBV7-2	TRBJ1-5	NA	CASSSQGALGQPQHF	TGTGCCAGCAGCTCTCAGGGGGCGCTGGGTCAGCCCCAGCATTTT
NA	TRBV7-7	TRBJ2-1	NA	CASSPLAGSYNEQFF	TGTGCTAGCAGCCCCCTCGCGGGGTCCTACAATGAGCAGTTCTTC
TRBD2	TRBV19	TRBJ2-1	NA	CASTSGSNNEQFF	TGTGCCAGTACTAGCGGGAGTAACAATGAGCAGTTCTTC
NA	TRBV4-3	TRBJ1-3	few	CASSQDGRSRSGNTIYF	TGCGCCAGCAGCCAAGATGGCAGGTCTCGCTCTGGAAACACCATATATTTT
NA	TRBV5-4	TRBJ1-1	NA	CASSLRGNTEAFF	TGTGCCAGCAGCTTACGAGGGAACACTGAAGCTTTCTTT
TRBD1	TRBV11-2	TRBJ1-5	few	CASSLAGGIQPQHF	TGTGCCAGCAGCTTAGCAGGGGGGATACAGCCCCAGCATTTT
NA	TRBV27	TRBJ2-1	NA	CASSLRSGALLSSYNEQFF	TGTGCCAGCAGTTTAAGGTCAGGGGCCCTACTGAGCTCCTACAATGAGCAGTTCTTC
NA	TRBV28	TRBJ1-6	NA	CASSLSSLSLHF	TGTGCCAGCAGTTTATCCTCCCTGTCCCTCCACTTT
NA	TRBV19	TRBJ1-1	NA	CASSSGRRTEAFF	TGTGCCAGTAGTAGCGGAAGGAGGACTGAAGCTTTCTTT
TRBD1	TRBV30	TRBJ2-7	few	CAWSRGGQGGYEQYF	TGTGCCTGGAGCCGAGGGGGACAGGGGGGCTACGAGCAGTACTTC
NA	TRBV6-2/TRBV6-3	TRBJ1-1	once	CASSYTRNTEAFF	TGTGCCAGCAGTTACACGCGAAACACTGAAGCTTTCTTT
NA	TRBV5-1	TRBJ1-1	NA	CASSRLSSVSEAFF	TGCGCCAGCAGCCGACTAAGTTCGGTCTCTGAAGCTTTCTTT
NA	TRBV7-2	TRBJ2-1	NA	CASSLGLGRPFF	TGTGCCAGCAGCTTGGGACTGGGGAGGCCGTTCTTC
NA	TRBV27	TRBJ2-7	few	CASSFVSYEQYF	TGTGCCAGCAGTTTCGTCTCCTACGAGCAGTACTTC
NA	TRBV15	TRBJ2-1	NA	CATSRDLSVSGKTSSYNEQFF	TGTGCCACCAGCAGAGATCTTTCTGTTAGCGGCAAAACGAGCTCCTACAATGAGCAGTTCTTC
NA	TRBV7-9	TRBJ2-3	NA	CASSLGALEADTQYF	TGTGCCAGCAGCTTGGGGGCACTAGAAGCAGATACGCAGTATTTT
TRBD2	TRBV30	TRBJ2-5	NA	CASEAGGGGRTQYF	TGTGCTTCCGAAGCGGGAGGGGGTGGTAGGACCCAGTACTTC
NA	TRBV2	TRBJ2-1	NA	CASRGVRGTNEQFF	TGTGCCAGCCGCGGCGTAAGGGGGACAAATGAGCAGTTCTTC
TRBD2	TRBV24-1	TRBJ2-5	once	CATSDPGLAGQETQYF	TGTGCCACCAGTGATCCCGGACTAGCGGGGCAAGAGACCCAGTACTTC
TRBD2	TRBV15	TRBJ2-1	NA	CATSRGTSGTYNEQFF	TGTGCCACCAGCAGAGGGACTAGCGGGACCTACAATGAGCAGTTCTTC
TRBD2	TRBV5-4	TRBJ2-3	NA	CASSWRREGLGDTQYF	TGTGCCAGCAGCTGGAGGCGGGAGGGCCTCGGAGATACGCAGTATTTT
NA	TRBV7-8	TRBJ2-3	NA	CASSLDSSKDTQYF	TGTGCCAGCAGCTTAGATAGTAGTAAAGATACGCAGTATTTT
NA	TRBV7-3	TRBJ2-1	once	CASSSFSRDNEQFF	TGTGCCAGCAGCTCCTTCAGCCGGGACAATGAGCAGTTCTTC
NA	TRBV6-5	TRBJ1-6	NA	CASSLVRGSSPLHF	TGTGCCAGCAGTTTGGTCAGGGGATCGTCACCCCTCCACTTT
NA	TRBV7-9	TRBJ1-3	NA	CASSLDLGTTGNTIYF	TGTGCCAGCAGCTTAGACTTGGGGACAACGGGGAACACCATATATTTT
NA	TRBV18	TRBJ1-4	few	CASSPDLQGRDEKLFF	TGTGCCAGCTCACCGGACTTACAGGGTAGGGATGAAAAACTGTTTTTT
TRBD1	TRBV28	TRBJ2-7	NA	CASSRQGKYF	TGTGCCAGCAGCCGACAGGGAAAGTACTTC